This T cell receptor (beta chain) was profiled in a study of beta chain features in type 1 diabetes. Study-level points and caveats: The similarity of naive, central memory and Treg TCRB repertoires appeared greater among patients than among healthy donors.

As to this clone: The antigen is not known.

The whole isolated RNA underwent reverse transcription, so sequencing captured expressed TCRB transcripts. The data were produced by immunoSEQ multiplex PCR, yet TCRdb's version contains in-frame clones alone and is incomplete. The sample holds approximately 300,000 clones, about 11% seen once. The sequence derives from a woman aged 30 to 39 in good health. Sequenced input: naive CD4+ T cells from blood.

The DNA of the CDR3 is TGTGCCAGCAGCCTAACATTAAGGACAGGGGCAGATACGCAGTATTTT. Its protein is CASSLTLRTGADTQYF. The V call is TRBV5-6, the J call TRBJ2-3, with 9 nucleotides matching TRBD1. J was trimmed by 4 bases and V by 4 bases; bases with no gene match: 10. CDR1 is SGHDT, CDR2 YYEEEE, per germline. The CDR3 extends over 16 amino acids.